A selection of T cell receptor beta chains follows, all from one sample in a study of graft-versus-host responses after intestinal transplantation. No antigen has been assigned to these receptors. Here immunoSEQ multiplex PCR was the method, and the copy in TCRdb shows in-frame clones only, minus some. This sample has 90,000 to 100,000 clones, with around 90% found just once. The source was unstimulated CD8+ T cells sorted from spleen or lymph node cells, collected before intestinal transplant. The receptors shown here come from a human donor who received an intestinal transplant. CDR3s include the opening cysteine and the closing phenylalanine or tryptophan. The order of the fields is CDR3 length, J gene, clone size, D gene, V gene, CDR3 protein, CDR3 DNA. D genes are given only for firm matches. Size values are once, few and many counts, or a class for expanded clones, and some rows have none.

>13|TRBJ1-1|NA|NA|TRBV5-6
CASSLLVSTEAFF
TGTGCCAGCAGCTTGCTGGTTAGCACTGAAGCTTTCTTT
>12|TRBJ1-1|NA|NA|TRBV5-4
CASSLKSVEAFF
TGTGCCAGCAGCTTGAAATCGGTGGAAGCTTTCTTT
>14|TRBJ2-7|once|TRBD1|TRBV7-9
CASSLTTGAYEQYF
TGTGCCAGCAGCTTAACGACAGGGGCCTACGAGCAGTACTTC
>14|TRBJ2-7|NA|NA|TRBV15
CATSRGGLTYEQYF
TGTGCCACCAGCAGAGGGGGGCTCACCTACGAGCAGTACTTC
>14|TRBJ2-7|once|TRBD1|TRBV2
CASGQGLPQYEQYF
TGTGCCAGTGGACAGGGGCTACCTCAATACGAGCAGTACTTC
>17|TRBJ2-7|NA|TRBD2|TRBV4-1
CASSQDFGASGIGEQYF
TGCGCCAGCAGCCAAGATTTTGGGGCTAGCGGGATCGGCGAGCAGTACTTC
>13|TRBJ1-2|few|NA|TRBV11-2
CASSAQGFYGYTF
TGTGCCAGCAGCGCACAGGGATTCTATGGCTACACCTTC
>14|TRBJ2-3|NA|NA|TRBV7-9
CASSFSPDTDTQYF
TGTGCCAGCAGCTTTAGCCCCGACACAGATACGCAGTATTTT
>16|TRBJ2-3|NA|TRBD1|TRBV27
CASSPLVGQGRDTQYF
TGTGCCAGCAGTCCCCTTGTAGGACAGGGAAGAGATACGCAGTATTTT
>17|TRBJ1-5|NA|NA|TRBV4-3
CASSQGRLASGDQPQHF
TGCGCCAGCAGCCAAGGGCGGCTGGCGAGCGGGGATCAGCCCCAGCATTTT
>13|TRBJ2-3|NA|TRBD1|TRBV29-1
CSVDDRETDTQYF
TGCAGCGTAGACGACAGGGAAACAGATACGCAGTATTTT
>14|TRBJ1-1|NA|TRBD1|TRBV27
CASSIYRGNTEAFF
TGTGCCAGCAGTATTTACAGGGGGAACACTGAAGCTTTCTTT
>14|TRBJ2-3|NA|NA|TRBV6-1
CASRDSYSTDTQYF
TGTGCCAGCAGGGACAGTTACTCCACAGATACGCAGTATTTT
>14|TRBJ1-3|NA|NA|TRBV4-1
CASSQEGAGNTIYF
TGCGCCAGCAGCCAAGAGGGAGCTGGAAACACCATATATTTT
>12|TRBJ1-1|NA|NA|TRBV7-9
CASRSAWAEAFF
TGTGCCAGCAGGTCGGCCTGGGCGGAAGCTTTCTTT
>18|TRBJ2-2|NA|TRBD2|TRBV4-1
CASSQNPGGLINTGELFF
TGCGCCAGCAGCCAAAACCCGGGGGGACTCATTAACACCGGGGAGCTGTTTTTT
>15|TRBJ2-2|NA|NA|TRBV7-3
CASSLWGQNTGELFF
TGTGCCAGCAGCTTATGGGGCCAGAACACCGGGGAGCTGTTTTTT
>11|TRBJ1-1|few|NA|TRBV6-4
CASRQGAEAFF
TGTGCCAGCAGGCAGGGCGCTGAAGCTTTCTTT
>16|TRBJ2-5|NA|TRBD2|TRBV4-2
CASSQITSGAQETQYF
TGTGCCAGCAGCCAAATAACTAGCGGGGCTCAAGAGACCCAGTACTTC
>17|TRBJ1-5|NA|NA|TRBV5-5
CASSPGTYFDVGQPQHF
TGTGCCAGCAGCCCAGGGACTTATTTCGACGTGGGTCAGCCCCAGCATTTT
>15|TRBJ2-6|NA|NA|TRBV28
CASRGRGSGANVLTF
TGTGCCAGCAGGGGGCGAGGCTCTGGGGCCAACGTCCTGACTTTC
>18|TRBJ2-5|NA|TRBD2|TRBV7-9
CASSLDSASGRLGETQYF
TGTGCCAGCAGCTTAGATTCGGCTAGCGGGAGGTTAGGGGAGACCCAGTACTTC
>14|TRBJ2-7|NA|NA|TRBV10-3
CAISDPRTIYEQYF
TGTGCCATCAGTGATCCCCGGACAATTTACGAGCAGTACTTC
>15|TRBJ1-2|NA|TRBD1|TRBV5-1
CASSLGPGTGDGYTF
TGCGCCAGCAGCTTGGGCCCCGGGACAGGGGATGGCTACACCTTC
>12|TRBJ2-5|NA|NA|TRBV6-5
CATTDGAETQYF
TGTGCCACAACAGATGGGGCTGAGACCCAGTACTTC
>13|TRBJ1-1|NA|NA|TRBV6-5
CASSINGGTEAFF
TGTGCCAGCAGCATAAACGGGGGCACTGAAGCTTTCTTT